A selection of T cell receptor beta chains follows, all from one sample in a study of T cell responses to AZD1222 COVID-19 vaccine. Assay used: immunoSEQ multiplex PCR; TCRdb lists only in-frame clones, some missing. This table holds around 180,000 clones, around 91% found once. Sequences were derived from peripheral blood, sampled on day 0 of AZD1222 vaccination. These receptors all come from an adult in good health. CDR3s include the opening cysteine and the closing phenylalanine or tryptophan.

>TRBV4-3
CASSQGTLAVGTDTQYF
>TRBV6-6
CASSLSGSTEAFF
>TRBV25-1
CASSVAGGHTDTQYF
>TRBV12-3/TRBV12-4
CASKGGDNEQFF
>TRBV3-1/TRBV3-2
CASSQEQGYEKLFF
>TRBV6-5
CASRRGLSGNTIYF
>TRBV2
CASSDRDTEAFF
>TRBV10-3
CAISGVGVNTEAFF
>TRBV13
CASSLAGSFLNSPLHF
>TRBV19
CASSIGRDYGYTF
>TRBV5-4
CASSQPTRGANYGYTF
>TRBV19
CASSTTGTSGGPRNIQYF
>TRBV18
CASSPPNGAYEQYF
>TRBV2
CASRIAGANTGELFF
>TRBV7-9
CASSFILGGGRQNTGELFF
>TRBV7-7
CASSWAAQTLVFF
>TRBV5-1
CASRRDREETQYF
>TRBV5-1
CASSWTSGDYEQYF
>TRBV6-1
CASSEQGTSGNTIYF
>TRBV18
CATKPGPGYEQYF
>TRBV6-5
CASSSGDNSPLHF
>TRBV27
CATANNRDQPQHF
>TRBV15
CATSGDSYNSPLHF
>TRBV5-6
CASSSRGPRTGNSPLHF
>TRBV6-5
CASRKQGGNEKLFF
>TRBV19
CASSAGGSYEQYF
>TRBV28
CASSLFYQGSYEQYF
>TRBV10-3
CAISESGKETQYF
>TRBV2
CASSDSRTGVSPLHF
>TRBV2
CASSRGFGQPQHF
>TRBV7-9
CASQGALGEKLFF
>TRBV4-3
CASSQDSAQGVLRNTGELFF
>TRBV11-3
CASSPTTNTEAFF
>TRBV4-3
CASSQRAGTPDEKLFF
>TRBV11-2
CASSLDLQGGHTDTQYF
>TRBV10-3
CAISEPGEAYEQYF
>TRBV12-3/TRBV12-4
CATAGRVADTQYF
>TRBV5-5
CASSPPGGQNYGYTF
>TRBV29-1
CSVATGLDGYTF
>TRBV7-8
CASSRRAGELFF
>TRBV19
CASSLGGVQETQYF
>TRBV5-1
CASSLGQGRDTQYF
>TRBV6-2/TRBV6-3
CASSGNGGAYEQFF
>TRBV20-1
CSANTGYF
>TRBV19
CASSIDGTGGADTQYF
>TRBV6-5
CASRLLGTDTQYF
>TRBV7-9
CASSLVSGDTQYF
>TRBV18
CASSPPGLTRETQYF
>TRBV10-2
CASTSTPNTEAFF
>TRBV10-3
CAISDGGRGHQPQHF
>TRBV5-4
CASSWAGYDTGELFF
>TRBV12-3/TRBV12-4
CASRPRRSTEAFF
>TRBV7-9
CASSIDRDSGNTIYF
>TRBV15
CATSIDRNEQYF
>TRBV6-5
CASSNGKSTEAFF
>TRBV3-1/TRBV3-2
CASSQGAYEQYF
>TRBV6-5
CASSYAAANNEQFF